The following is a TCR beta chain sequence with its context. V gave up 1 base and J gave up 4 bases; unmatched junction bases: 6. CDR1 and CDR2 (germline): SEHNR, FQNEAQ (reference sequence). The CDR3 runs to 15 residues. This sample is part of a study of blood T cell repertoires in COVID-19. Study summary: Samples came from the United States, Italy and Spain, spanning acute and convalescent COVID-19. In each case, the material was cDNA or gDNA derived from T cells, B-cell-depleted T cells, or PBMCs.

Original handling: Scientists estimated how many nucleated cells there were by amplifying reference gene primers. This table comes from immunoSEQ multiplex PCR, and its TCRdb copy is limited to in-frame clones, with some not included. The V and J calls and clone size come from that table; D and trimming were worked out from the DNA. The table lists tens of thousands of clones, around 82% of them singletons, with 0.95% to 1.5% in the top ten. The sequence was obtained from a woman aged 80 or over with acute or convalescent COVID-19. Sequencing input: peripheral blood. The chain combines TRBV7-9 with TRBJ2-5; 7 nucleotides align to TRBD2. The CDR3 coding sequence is TGTGCCAGCAGCTTAGGTTTGACTAGCATAGAGACCCAGTACTTC. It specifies CASSLGLTSIETQYF.